This TCR beta chain was found in a study of cytomegalovirus exposure and HLA in healthy donors. PCR was performed using 60 Vbeta and 13 Jbeta primers. Clones were sequenced by immunoSEQ multiplex PCR, and TCRdb holds only the in-frame ones, with some missing. Of roughly 140,000 clones listed, about 74% are singletons. Concerning this clone: Its specificity is unknown.

The germline V gene has CDR1 GTSNPN and CDR2 SVGIG (reference sequence). The CDR3 is 15 amino acids. After removal of 3 bases from V and 3 bases from J, the junction contained 10 bases not matched to a gene. General study results and limits: Indistinguishable V segments, including TRBV6-2 and TRBV6-3, were excluded. It was in a later analysis that TCR association rates were seen to vary by HLA locus, highest for DRB1 and lowest for HLA-C.

This clonotype originated in a woman aged 50 to 60 in good health and CMV-seronegative. Sequencing used PBMCs. The genes are TRBV30 and TRBJ2-7; 8 bases match TRBD1. The CDR3 coding sequence is TGTGCCTGGAGCGCCTCCGGACAGGGAATCTACGAGCAGTACTTC. This codes for CAWSASGQGIYEQYF.